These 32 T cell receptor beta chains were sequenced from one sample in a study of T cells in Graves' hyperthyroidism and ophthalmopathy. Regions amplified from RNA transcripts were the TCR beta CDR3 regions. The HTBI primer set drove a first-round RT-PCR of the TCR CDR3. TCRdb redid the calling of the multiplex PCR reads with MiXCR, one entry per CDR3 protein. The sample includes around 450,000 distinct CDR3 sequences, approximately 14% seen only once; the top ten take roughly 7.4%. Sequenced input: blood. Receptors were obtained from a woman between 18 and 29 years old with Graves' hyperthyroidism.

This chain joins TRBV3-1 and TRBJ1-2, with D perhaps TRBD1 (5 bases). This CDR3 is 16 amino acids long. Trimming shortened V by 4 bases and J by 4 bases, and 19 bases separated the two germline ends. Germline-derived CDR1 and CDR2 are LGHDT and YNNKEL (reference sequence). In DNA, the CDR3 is TGTGCCAGCAGCCCTACTCCGGGGGAAAGAGTCTATGGCTACACCTTC. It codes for CASSPTPGERVYGYTF.

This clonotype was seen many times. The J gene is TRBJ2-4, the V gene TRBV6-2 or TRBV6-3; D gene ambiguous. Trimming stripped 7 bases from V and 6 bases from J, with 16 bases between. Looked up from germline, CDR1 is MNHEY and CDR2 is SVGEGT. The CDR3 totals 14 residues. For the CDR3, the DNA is TGTGCCAGCACCCCATCTGTGGCAACAAACATTCAGTACTTC. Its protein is CASTPSVATNIQYF.

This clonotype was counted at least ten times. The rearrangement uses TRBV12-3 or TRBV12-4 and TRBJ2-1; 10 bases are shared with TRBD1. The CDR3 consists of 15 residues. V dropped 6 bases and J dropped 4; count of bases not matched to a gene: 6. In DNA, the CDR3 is TGTGCCAGCAGCTCGGGACAGGGGATTTACAATGAGCAGTTCTTC. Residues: CASSSGQGIYNEQFF.

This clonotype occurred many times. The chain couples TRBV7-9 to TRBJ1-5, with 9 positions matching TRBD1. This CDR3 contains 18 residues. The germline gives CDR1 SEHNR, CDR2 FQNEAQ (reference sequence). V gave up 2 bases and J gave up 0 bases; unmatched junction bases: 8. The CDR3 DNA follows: TGTGCCAGCAGCTTATCGGGACAGGGAGGCGCTAGCAATCAGCCCCAGCATTTT. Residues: CASSLSGQGGASNQPQHF.

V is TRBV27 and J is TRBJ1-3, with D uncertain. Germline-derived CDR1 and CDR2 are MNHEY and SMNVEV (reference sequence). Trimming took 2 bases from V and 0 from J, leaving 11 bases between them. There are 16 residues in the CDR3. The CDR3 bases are TGTGCCAGCAGTTTAATCAGGCCGAGCTCTGGAAACACCATATATTTT. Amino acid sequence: CASSLIRPSSGNTIYF.

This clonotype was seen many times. CDR3: CASSRAGRTGELFF. CDR3 coding DNA: TGTGCCAGCAGCAGGGCAGGGCGTACCGGGGAGCTGTTTTTT. The chain links TRBV11-3 to TRBJ2-2; maybe TRBD1 (5 bases). The CDR3 spans 14 residues. Between the trimmed V and J ends, which lost 5 bases and 5 bases, there was a span of 12 bases. Per germline, CDR1 SGHNT and CDR2 YENEEA.

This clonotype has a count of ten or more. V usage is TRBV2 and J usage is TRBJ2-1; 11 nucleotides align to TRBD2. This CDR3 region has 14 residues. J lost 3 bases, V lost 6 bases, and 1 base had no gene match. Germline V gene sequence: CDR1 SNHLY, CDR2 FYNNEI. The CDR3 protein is CASSTSGSYNEQFF. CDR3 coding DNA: TGTGCCAGCAGCACTAGCGGGAGCTACAATGAGCAGTTCTTC.

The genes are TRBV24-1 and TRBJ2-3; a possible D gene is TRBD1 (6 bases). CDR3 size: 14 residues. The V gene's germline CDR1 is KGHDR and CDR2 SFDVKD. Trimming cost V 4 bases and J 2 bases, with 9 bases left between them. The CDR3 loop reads CATSDPGVTDTQYF. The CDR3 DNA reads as TGTGCCACCAGTGACCCAGGGGTCACAGATACGCAGTATTTT.

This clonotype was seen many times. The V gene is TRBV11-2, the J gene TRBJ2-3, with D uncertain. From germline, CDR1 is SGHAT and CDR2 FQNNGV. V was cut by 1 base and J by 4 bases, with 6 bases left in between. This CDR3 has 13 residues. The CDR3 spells CASSLAAPDTQYF. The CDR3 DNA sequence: TGTGCCAGCAGCTTAGCGGCCCCAGATACGCAGTATTTT.

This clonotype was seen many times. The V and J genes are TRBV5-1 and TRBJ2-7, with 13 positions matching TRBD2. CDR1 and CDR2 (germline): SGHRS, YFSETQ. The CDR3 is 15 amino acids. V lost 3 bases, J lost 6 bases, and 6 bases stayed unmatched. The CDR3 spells CASSWTSGSGIEQYF. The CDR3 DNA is TGCGCCAGCAGCTGGACTAGCGGGAGTGGCATCGAGCAGTACTTC.

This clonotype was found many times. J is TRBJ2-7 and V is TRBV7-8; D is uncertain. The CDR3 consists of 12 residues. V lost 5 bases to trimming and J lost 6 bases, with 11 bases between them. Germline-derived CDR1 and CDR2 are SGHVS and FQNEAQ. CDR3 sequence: CASSPRALEQYF. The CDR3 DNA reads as TGTGCCAGCAGCCCCCGAGCCCTCGAGCAGTACTTC.

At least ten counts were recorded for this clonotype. Here the CDR3 reads CASSLDRTGAGGYTF. In DNA, the CDR3 is TGTGCCAGCAGCTTAGATAGGACGGGGGCAGGTGGCTACACCTTC. The chain has TRBV11-2 and TRBJ1-2; perhaps TRBD1 as D (6 bases). V was clipped by 0 bases and J by 7 bases, with 15 bases between them. CDR3 length: 15 residues. CDR1 and CDR2 (germline): SGHAT, FQNNGV.

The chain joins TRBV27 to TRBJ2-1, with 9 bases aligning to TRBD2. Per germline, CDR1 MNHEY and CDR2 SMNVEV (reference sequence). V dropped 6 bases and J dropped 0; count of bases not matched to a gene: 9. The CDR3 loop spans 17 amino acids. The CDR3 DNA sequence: TGTGCCAGCAGAAGAGCTAGCGGGATCACCTCCTACAATGAGCAGTTCTTC. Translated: CASRRASGITSYNEQFF.

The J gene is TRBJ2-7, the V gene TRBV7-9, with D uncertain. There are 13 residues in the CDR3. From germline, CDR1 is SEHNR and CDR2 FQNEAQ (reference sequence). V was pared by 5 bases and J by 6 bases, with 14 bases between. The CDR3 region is CASSPPKGTEQYF. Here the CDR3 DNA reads TGTGCCAGCAGCCCCCCCAAGGGCACCGAGCAGTACTTC.

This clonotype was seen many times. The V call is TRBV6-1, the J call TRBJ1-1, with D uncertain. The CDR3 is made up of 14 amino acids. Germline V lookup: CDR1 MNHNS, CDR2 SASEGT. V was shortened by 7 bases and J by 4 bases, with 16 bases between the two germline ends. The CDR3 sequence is CASTLNRGSTEAFF. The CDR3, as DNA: TGTGCCAGCACCCTCAACCGAGGGAGCACTGAAGCTTTCTTT.

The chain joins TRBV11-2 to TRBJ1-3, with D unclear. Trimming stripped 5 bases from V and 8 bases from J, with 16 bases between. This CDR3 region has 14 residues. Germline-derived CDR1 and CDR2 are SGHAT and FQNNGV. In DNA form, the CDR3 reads TGTGCCAGCAGCCCTCGGGCCCACCGTGACACCATATATTTT. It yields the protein CASSPRAHRDTIYF.

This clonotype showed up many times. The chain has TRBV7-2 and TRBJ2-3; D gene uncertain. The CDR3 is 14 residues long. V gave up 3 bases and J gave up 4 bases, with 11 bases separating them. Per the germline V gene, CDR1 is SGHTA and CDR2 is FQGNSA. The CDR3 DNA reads TGTGCCAGCAGCTTCGTACGGGCGGCAGATACGCAGTATTTT. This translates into CASSFVRAADTQYF.

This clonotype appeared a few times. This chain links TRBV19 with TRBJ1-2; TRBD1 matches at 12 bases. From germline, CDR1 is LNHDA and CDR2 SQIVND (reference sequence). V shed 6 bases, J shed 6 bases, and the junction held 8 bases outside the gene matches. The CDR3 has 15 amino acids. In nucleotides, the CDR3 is TGTGCCAGTAGGCAAAGGGACAGGGGGCTACATGGCTACACCTTC. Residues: CASRQRDRGLHGYTF. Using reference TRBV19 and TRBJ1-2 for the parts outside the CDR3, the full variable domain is DGGITQSPKYLFRKEGQNVTLSCEQNLNHDAMYWYRQDPGQGLRLIYYSQIVNDFQKGDIAEGYSVSREKKESFPLTVTSAQKNPTAFYLCASRQRDRGLHGYTFGSGTRLTVV.

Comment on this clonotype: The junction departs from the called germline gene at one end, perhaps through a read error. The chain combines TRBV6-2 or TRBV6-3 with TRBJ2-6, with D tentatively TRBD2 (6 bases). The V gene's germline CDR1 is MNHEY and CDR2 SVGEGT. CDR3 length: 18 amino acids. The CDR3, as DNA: TGTGTCAGCAGTAAAAGGAGGGGTTCGCAGGCTGGGGCCAACGTCCTGACTTTC. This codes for CVSSKRRGSQAGANVLTF.

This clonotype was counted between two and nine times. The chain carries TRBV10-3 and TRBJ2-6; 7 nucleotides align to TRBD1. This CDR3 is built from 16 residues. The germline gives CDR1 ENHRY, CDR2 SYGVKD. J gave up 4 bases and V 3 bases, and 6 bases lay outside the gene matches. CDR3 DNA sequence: TGTGCCATCAGTGATCAGGACAGGACCGGGGCCAACGTCCTGACTTTC. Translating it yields CAISDQDRTGANVLTF.

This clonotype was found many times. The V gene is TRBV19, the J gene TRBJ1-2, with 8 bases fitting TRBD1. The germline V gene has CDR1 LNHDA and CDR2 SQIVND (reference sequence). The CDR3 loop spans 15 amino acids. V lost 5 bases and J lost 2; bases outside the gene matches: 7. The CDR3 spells CASSLDRGSNYGYTF. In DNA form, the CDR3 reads TGTGCCAGTAGTCTCGACAGGGGATCGAACTATGGCTACACCTTC.

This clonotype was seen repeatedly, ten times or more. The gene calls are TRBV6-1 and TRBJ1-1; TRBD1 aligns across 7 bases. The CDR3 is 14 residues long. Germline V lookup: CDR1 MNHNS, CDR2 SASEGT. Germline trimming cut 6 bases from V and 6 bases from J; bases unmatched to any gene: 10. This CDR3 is CASRPDRERAEAFF. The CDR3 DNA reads TGTGCCAGCAGGCCCGACAGGGAAAGGGCTGAAGCTTTCTTT.

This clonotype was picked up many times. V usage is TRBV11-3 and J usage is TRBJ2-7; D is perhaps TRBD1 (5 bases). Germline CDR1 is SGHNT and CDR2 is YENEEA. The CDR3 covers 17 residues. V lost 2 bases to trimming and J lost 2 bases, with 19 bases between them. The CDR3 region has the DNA TGTGCCAGCAGCTTAAAAGGGGTGGGGCCTCCCCCCTACGAGCAGTACTTC. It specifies CASSLKGVGPPPYEQYF.

The chain's CDR3 is CAISVGQGKQYF. CDR3 DNA: TGTGCCATCAGTGTGGGACAGGGGAAACAGTACTTC. V and J are TRBV10-3 and TRBJ2-4; 10 positions agree with TRBD1. Germline CDR1 reads ENHRY; CDR2 reads SYGVKD. With 4 bases clipped from V and 13 bases from J, the junction kept 4 bases outside the gene matches. The CDR3 sequence is 12 residues long.

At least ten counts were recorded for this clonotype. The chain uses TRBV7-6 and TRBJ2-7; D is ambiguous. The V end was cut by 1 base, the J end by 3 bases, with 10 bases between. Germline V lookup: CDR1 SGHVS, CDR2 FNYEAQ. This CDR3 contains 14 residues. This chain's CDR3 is CASSLGASNYEQYF. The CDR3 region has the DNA TGTGCCAGCAGCTTAGGCGCCTCAAACTACGAGCAGTACTTC.

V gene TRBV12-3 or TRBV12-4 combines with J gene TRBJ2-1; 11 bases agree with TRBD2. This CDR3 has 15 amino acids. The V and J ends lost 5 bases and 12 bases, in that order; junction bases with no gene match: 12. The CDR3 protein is CASSPLGLAGGAQFF. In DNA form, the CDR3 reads TGTGCCAGCAGTCCCCTAGGGCTAGCGGGAGGTGCGCAGTTCTTC.

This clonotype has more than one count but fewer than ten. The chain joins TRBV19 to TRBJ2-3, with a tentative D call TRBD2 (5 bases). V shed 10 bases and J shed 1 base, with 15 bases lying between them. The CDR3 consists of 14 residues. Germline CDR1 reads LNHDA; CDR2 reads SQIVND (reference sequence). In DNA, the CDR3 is TGTGCCACCCGACCTGACTACGGCACAGATACGCAGTATTTT. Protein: CATRPDYGTDTQYF.

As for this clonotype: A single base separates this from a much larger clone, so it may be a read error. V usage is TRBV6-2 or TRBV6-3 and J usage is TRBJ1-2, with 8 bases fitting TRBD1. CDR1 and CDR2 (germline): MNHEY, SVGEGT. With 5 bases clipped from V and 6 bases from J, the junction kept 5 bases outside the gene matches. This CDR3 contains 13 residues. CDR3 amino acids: CASSPRTGNGYTF. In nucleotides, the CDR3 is TGTGCCAGCAGTCCTCGGACAGGGAATGGCTACACCTTC.

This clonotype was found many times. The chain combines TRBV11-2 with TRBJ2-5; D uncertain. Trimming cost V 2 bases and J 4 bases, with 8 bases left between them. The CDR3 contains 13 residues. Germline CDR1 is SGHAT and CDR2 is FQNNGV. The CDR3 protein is CASSLSPPETQYF. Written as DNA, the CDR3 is TGTGCCAGCAGCTTATCCCCCCCAGAGACCCAGTACTTC.

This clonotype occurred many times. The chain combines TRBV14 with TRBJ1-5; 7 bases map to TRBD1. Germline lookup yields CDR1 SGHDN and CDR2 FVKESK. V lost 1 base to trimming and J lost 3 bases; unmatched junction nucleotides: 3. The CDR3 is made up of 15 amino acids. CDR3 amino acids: CASSQGDSPNQPQHF. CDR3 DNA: TGTGCCAGCAGCCAAGGGGACAGTCCCAATCAGCCCCAGCATTTT.

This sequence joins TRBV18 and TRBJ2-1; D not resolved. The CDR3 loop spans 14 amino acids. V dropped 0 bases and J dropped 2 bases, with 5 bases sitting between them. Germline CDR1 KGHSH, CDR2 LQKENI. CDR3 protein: CASSPPPAYNEQFF. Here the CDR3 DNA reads TGTGCCAGCTCACCACCTCCAGCCTACAATGAGCAGTTCTTC.

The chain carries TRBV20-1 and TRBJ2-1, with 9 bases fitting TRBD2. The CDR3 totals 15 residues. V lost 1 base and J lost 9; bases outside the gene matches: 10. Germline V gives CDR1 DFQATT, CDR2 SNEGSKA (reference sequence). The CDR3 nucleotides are TGCAGTGCTAGAGGTACAGCGGGGGGAGTAGGTGAGCAGTTCTTC. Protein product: CSARGTAGGVGEQFF.